This paragraph reports one T cell receptor (beta chain). Germline CDR1 is MDHEN and CDR2 is SYDVKM. The CDR3 sequence is 15 residues long. J was trimmed by 4 bases and V by 6 bases; bases with no gene match: 8. The entry originates in a study of blood T cell repertoires in COVID-19. Study summary: Samples taken during acute and convalescent COVID-19 were collected in the United States, Italy and Spain. In each case, the material was cDNA or gDNA derived from T cells, B-cell-depleted T cells, or PBMCs.

Authors' analysis steps: Amplifying reference gene primers gave estimates of nucleated cell counts. The assay was immunoSEQ multiplex PCR, and TCRdb's table has in-frame clones only and misses some. V and J calls and clone size are given by that table; D and trimming were obtained from the DNA. This table holds tens of thousands of clones, roughly 79% found once. Material for sequencing was peripheral blood. The rearrangement joins TRBV28 to TRBJ1-4; 7 bases agree with TRBD1. The receptor was derived from a man at least 80 years old with acute or convalescent COVID-19. The CDR3 region is CASRPGQRSNEKLFF. CDR3 nucleotides: TGTGCCAGCAGACCGGGACAGCGTAGTAATGAAAAACTGTTTTTT. Variable domain in full (rest from reference TRBV28 and TRBJ1-4): DVKVTQSSRYLVKRTGEKVFLECVQDMDHENMFWYRQDPGLGLRLIYFSYDVKMKEKGDIPEGYSVSREKKERFSLILESASTNQTSMYLCASRPGQRSNEKLFFGSGTQLSVL.